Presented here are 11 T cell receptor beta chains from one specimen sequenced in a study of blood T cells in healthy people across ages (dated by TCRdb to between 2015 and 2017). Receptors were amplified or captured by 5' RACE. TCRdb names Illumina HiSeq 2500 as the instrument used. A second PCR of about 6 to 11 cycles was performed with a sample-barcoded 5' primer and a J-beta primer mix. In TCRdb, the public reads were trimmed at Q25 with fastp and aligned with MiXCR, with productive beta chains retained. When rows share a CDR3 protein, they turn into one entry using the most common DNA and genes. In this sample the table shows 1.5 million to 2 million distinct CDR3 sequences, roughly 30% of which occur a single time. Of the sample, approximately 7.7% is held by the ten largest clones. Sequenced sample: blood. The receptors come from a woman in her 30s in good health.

CDR3 nucleotides: TGTGCCAGCAGCCAAGGTCAGGTCCATCAGCCCCAGCATTTT. Encoded protein: CASSQGQVHQPQHF. V is TRBV4-2 and J is TRBJ1-5; the D is unclear. CDR1 LGHNA and CDR2 YNFKEQ come from the germline V gene. The CDR3 contains 14 residues. V was clipped by 1 base and J by 5 bases, with 9 bases between them.

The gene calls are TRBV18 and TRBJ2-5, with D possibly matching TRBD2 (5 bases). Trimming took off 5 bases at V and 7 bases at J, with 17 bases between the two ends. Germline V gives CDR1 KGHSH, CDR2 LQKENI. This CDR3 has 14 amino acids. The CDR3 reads CASSEDLTEGTQYF. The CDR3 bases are TGTGCCAGCTCAGAAGACCTGACCGAGGGGACCCAGTACTTC.

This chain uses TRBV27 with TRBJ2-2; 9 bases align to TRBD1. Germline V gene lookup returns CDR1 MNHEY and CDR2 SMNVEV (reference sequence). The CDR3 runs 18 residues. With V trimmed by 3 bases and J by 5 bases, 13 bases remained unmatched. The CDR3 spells CASSFAGTGKVRTGELFF. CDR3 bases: TGTGCCAGCAGTTTTGCCGGGACAGGGAAAGTGCGTACCGGGGAGCTGTTTTTT.

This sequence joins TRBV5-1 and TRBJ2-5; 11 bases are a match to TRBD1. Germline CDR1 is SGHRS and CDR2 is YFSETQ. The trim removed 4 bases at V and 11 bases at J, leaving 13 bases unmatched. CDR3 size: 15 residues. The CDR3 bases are TGCGCCAGCAGCAAAGGACAGGGGGCTTACAATGAGCAGTACTTC. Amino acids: CASSKGQGAYNEQYF.

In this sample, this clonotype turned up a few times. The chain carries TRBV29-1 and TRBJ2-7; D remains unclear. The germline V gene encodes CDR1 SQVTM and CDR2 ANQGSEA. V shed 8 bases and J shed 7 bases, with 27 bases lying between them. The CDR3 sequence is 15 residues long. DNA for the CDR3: TGCAGCTTTGCTGTGAGGTCCGTGCCCGCGAGAGAGCAGTACTTC. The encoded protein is CSFAVRSVPAREQYF.

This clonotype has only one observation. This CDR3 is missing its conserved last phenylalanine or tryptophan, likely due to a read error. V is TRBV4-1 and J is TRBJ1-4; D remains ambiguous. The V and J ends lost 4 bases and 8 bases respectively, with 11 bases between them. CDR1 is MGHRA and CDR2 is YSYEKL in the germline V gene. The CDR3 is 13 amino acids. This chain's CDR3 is CASSRRINEKLFV. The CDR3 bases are TGCGCCAGCAGCCGTCGGATAAACGAAAAACTGTTTGTT.

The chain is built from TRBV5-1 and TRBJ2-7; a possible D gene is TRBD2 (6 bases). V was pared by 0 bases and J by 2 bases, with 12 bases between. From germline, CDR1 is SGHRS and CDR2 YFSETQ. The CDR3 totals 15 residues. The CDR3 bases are TGCGCCAGCAGCTTGGATGAGCGGGCCACCTACGAGCAGTACTTC. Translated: CASSLDERATYEQYF.

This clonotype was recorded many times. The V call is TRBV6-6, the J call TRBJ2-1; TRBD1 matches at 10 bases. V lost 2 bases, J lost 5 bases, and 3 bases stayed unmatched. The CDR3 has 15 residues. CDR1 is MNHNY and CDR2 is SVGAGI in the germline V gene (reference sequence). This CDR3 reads CASSYGTGAHNEQFF. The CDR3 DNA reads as TGTGCCAGCAGTTACGGGACAGGGGCCCACAATGAGCAGTTCTTC.

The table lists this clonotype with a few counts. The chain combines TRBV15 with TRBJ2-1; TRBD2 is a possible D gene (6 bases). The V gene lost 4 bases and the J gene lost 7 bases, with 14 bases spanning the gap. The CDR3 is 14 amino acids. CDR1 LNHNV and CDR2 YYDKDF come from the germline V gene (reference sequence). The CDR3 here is CATSMRTGENEQFF. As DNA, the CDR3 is TGTGCCACCAGCATGCGAACGGGAGAGAATGAGCAGTTCTTC.

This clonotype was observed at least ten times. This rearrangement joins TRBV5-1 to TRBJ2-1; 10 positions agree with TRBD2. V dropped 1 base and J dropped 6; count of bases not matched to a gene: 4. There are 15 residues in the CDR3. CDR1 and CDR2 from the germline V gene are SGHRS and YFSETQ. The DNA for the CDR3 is TGCGCCAGCAGCTTGAGGACTAGCGGTCTCAATGAGCAGTTCTTC. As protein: CASSLRTSGLNEQFF.

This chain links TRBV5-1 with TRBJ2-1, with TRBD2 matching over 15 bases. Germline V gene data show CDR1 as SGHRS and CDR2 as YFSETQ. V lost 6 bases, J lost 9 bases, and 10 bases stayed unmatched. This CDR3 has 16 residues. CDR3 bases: TGCGCCAGCAAGAAACCGGGACTAGCGGGGGGCGCTGAGCAGTTCTTC. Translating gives CASKKPGLAGGAEQFF.